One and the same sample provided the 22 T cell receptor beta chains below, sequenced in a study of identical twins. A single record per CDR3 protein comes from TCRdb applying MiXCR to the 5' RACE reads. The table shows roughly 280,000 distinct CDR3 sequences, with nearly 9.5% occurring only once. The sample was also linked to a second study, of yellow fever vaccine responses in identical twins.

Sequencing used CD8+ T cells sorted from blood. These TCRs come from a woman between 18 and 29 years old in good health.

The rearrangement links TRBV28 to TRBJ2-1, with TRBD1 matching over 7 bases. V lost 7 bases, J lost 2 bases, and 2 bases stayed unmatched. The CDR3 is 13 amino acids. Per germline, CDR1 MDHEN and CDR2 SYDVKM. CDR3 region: CASTDRTYNEQFF. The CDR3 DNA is TGTGCCAGCACGGACAGGACCTACAATGAGCAGTTCTTC.

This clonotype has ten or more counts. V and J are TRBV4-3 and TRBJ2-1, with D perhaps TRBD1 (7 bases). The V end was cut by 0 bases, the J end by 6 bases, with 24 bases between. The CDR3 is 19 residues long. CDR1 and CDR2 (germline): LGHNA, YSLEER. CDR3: CASSQDFRQGGMSVNEQFF. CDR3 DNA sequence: TGCGCCAGCAGCCAAGACTTTCGACAGGGAGGAATGAGTGTCAATGAGCAGTTCTTC.

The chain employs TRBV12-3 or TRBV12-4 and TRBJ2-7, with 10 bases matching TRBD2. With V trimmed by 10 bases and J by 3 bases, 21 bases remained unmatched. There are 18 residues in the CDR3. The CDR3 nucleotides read TGTGCCATCAGCCCTAAGGGAATCCTAGCGGGAGCAAGCTACGAGCAGTACTTC. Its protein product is CAISPKGILAGASYEQYF.

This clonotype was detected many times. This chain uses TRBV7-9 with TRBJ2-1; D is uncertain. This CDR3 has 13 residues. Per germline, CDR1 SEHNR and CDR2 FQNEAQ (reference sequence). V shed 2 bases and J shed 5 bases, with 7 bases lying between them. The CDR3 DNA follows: TGTGCCAGCAGCTTAAAGGGCGACAATGAGCAGTTCTTC. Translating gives CASSLKGDNEQFF.

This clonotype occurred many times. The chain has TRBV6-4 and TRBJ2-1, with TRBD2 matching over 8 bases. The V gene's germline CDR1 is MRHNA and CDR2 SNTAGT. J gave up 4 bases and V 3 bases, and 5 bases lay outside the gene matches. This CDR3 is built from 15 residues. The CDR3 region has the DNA TGTGCCAGCAGTGAGTCGGGAGGGGGGTACAATGAGCAGTTCTTC. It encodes CASSESGGGYNEQFF.

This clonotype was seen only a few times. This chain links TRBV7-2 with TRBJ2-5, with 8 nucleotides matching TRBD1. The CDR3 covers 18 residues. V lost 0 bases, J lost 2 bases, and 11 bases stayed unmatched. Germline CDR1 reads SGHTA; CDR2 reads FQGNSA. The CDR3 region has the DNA TGTGCCAGCAGCTTAGCTTCCCGGACAGGGACGACTCAAGAGACCCAGTACTTC. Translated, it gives CASSLASRTGTTQETQYF.

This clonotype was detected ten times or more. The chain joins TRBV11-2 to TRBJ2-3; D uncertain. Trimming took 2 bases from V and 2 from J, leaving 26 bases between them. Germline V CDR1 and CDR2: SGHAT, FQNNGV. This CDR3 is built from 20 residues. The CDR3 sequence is CASSLNLWWPPWIFTDTQYF. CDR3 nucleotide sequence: TGTGCCAGCAGCTTAAACTTGTGGTGGCCCCCCTGGATTTTCACAGATACGCAGTATTTT.

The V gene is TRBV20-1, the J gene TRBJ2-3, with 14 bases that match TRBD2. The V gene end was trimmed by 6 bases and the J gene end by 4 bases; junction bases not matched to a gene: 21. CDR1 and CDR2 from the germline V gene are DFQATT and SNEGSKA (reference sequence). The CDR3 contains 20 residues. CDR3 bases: TGCAGTGCCCAAAAGGGACTAGCGGGAGAGGGTTTTGTTGGGCCAGATACGCAGTATTTT. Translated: CSAQKGLAGEGFVGPDTQYF.

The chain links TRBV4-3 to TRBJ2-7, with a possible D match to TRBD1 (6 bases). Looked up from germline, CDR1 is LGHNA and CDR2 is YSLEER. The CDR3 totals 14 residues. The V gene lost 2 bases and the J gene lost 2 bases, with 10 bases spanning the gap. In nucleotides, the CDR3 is TGCGCCAGCAGCCAAACACAGGGCACCTACGAGCAGTACTTC. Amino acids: CASSQTQGTYEQYF.

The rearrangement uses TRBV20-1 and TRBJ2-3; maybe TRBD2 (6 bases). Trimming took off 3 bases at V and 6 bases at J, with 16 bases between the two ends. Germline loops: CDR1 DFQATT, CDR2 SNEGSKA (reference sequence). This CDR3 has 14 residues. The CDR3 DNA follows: TGCAGTGCTAGGTTGGAGCGGGTAATTGATACGCAGTATTTT. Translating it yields CSARLERVIDTQYF.

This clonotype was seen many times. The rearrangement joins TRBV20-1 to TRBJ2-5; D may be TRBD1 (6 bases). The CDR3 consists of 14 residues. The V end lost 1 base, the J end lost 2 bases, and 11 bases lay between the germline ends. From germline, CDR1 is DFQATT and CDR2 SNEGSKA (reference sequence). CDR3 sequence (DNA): TGCAGTGCTAGAGGAGGGGGTGGGCAAGAGACCCAGTACTTC. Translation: CSARGGGGQETQYF.

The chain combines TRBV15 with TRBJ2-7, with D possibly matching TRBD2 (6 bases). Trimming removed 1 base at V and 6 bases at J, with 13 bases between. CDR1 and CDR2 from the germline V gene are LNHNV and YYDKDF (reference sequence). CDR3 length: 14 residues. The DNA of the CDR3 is TGTGCCACCAGCAGAGCAAGGGAGGCTGCCGAGCAGTACTTC. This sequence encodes CATSRAREAAEQYF. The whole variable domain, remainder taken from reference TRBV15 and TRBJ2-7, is DAMVIQNPRYQVTQFGKPVTLSCSQTLNHNVMYWYQQKSSQAPKLLFHYYDKDFNNEADTPDNFQSRRPNTSFCFLDIRSPGLGDTAMYLCATSRAREAAEQYFGPGTRLTVT.

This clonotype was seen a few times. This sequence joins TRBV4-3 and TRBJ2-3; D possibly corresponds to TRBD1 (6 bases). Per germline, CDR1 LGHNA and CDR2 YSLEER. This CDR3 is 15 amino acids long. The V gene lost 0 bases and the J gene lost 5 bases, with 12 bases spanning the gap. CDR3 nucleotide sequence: TGCGCCAGCAGCCAAGATAAGGGGGTCCAAGATACGCAGTATTTT. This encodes CASSQDKGVQDTQYF.

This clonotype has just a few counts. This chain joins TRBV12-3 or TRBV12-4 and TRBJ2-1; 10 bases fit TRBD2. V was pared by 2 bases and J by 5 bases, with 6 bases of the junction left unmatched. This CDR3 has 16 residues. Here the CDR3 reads CASSLFASGGNNEQFF. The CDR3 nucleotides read TGTGCCAGCAGTTTATTTGCTAGCGGGGGCAACAATGAGCAGTTCTTC.

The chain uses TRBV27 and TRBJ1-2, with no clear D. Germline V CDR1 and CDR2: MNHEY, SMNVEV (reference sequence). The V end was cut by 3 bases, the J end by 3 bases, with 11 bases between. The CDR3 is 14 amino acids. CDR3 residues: CASSFRGEDYGYTF. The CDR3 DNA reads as TGTGCCAGCAGTTTTCGCGGGGAGGACTATGGCTACACCTTC.

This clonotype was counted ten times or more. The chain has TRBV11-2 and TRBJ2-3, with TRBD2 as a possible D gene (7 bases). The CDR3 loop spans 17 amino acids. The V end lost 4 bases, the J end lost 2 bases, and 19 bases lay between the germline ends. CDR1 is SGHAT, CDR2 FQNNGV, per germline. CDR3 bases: TGTGCCAGCAGCTGGAAGTCGGGGGGCTTTAACACAGATACGCAGTATTTT. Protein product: CASSWKSGGFNTDTQYF. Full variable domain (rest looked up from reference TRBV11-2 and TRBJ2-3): EAGVAQSPRYKIIEKRQSVAFWCNPISGHATLYWYQQILGQGPKLLIQFQNNGVVDDSQLPKDRFSAERLKGVDSTLKIQPAKLEDSAVYLCASSWKSGGFNTDTQYFGPGTRLTVL.

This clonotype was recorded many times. The CDR3 DNA reads TGTGCCAGCAGCCACGCGGGACCGGGCTACACCTTC. This encodes CASSHAGPGYTF. This chain joins TRBV12-3 or TRBV12-4 and TRBJ1-2; D possibly corresponds to TRBD1 (5 bases). This CDR3 comprises 12 residues. Trimming shortened V by 6 bases and J by 8 bases, and 13 bases separated the two germline ends.

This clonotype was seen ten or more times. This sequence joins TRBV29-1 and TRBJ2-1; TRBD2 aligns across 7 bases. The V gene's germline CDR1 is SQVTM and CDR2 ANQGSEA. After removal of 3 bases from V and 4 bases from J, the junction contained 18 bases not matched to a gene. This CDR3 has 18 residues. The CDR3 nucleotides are TGCAGCGTTGAGGGGGGGGAGTCTCGCCGGGACCATTACAATGAGCAGTTCTTC. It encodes CSVEGGESRRDHYNEQFF.

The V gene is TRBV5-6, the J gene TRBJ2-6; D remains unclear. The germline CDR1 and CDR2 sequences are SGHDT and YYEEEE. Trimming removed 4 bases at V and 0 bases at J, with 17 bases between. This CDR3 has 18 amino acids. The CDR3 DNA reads TGTGCCAGCAGCCCGGATGGGAACACACGCTCTGGGGCCAACGTCCTGACTTTC. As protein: CASSPDGNTRSGANVLTF.

Here the CDR3 DNA reads TGTGCCTGGAGTGCTATTGCGGTGAACACTGAAGCTTTCTTT. Translation gives CAWSAIAVNTEAFF. The genes are TRBV30 and TRBJ1-1; D call uncertain. The CDR3 totals 14 residues. Germline CDR1 and CDR2: GTSNPN and SVGIG (reference sequence). Trimming removed 1 base at V and 0 bases at J, with 9 bases between.

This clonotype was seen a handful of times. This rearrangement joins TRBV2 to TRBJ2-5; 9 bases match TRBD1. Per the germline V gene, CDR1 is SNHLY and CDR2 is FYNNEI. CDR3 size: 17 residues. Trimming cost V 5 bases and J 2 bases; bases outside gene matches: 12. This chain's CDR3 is CASSRPTDDRGQETQYF. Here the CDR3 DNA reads TGTGCCAGCAGTCGTCCCACCGATGACAGGGGGCAAGAGACCCAGTACTTC. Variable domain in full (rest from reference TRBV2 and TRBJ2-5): EPEVTQTPSHQVTQMGQEVILRCVPISNHLYFYWYRQILGQKVEFLVSFYNNEISEKSEIFDDQFSVERPDGSNFTLKIRSTKLEDSAMYFCASSRPTDDRGQETQYFGPGTRLLVL.

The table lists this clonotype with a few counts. The CDR3 bases are TGTGCCAGCAGTCGGGGACTAGCGGGGGGTTATCCCCCAGAGCAGTTCTTC. It translates to CASSRGLAGGYPPEQFF. V usage is TRBV27 and J usage is TRBJ2-1; 15 bases line up with TRBD2. The CDR3 spans 17 residues. V trimming: 5 bases; J trimming: 10 bases; junction bases outside the gene matches: 12. Germline V gives CDR1 MNHEY, CDR2 SMNVEV (reference sequence).